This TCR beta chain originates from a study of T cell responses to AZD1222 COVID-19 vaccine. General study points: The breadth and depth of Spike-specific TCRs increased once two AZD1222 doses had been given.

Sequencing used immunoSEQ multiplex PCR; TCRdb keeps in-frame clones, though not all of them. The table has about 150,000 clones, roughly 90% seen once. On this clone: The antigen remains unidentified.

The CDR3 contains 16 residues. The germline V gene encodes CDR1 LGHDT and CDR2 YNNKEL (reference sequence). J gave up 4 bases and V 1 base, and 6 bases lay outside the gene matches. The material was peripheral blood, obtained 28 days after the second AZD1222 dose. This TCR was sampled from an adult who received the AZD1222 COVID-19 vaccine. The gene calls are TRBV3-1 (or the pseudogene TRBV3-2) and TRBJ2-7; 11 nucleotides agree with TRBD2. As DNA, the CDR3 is TGTGCCAGCAGCCAAGGCTTCCTAGCGGGAGGTTACGAGCAGTACTTC. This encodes CASSQGFLAGGYEQYF.